This T cell receptor beta chain originates from a study of OX40 agonist ivuxolimab in advanced cancers. A word on this clone: What it binds is not known.

Points from the study as a whole: Averaged across samples, CD8+ T cells carried more expanded clones than CD4+ did.

Using immunoSEQ multiplex PCR, the repertoire was profiled, and TCRdb retains in-frame clones only, with some absent. The table shows tens of thousands of clones, with 80% to 85% occurring only once. This CDR3 has 15 residues. V was shortened by 2 bases and J by 8 bases, with 18 bases between the two germline ends. Per the germline V gene, CDR1 is KGHSH and CDR2 is LQKENI. The TCR originated in an adult with an advanced solid tumor such as melanoma, head and neck, liver or kidney cancer. The chain combines TRBV18 with TRBJ1-2; D gene unclear. The sequencing here drew on CD4+ or CD8+ T cells sorted from blood, taken in a trial of the OX40 agonist ivuxolimab. CDR3 in DNA: TGTGCCAGCTCACCAGATACTGCGAAGTCTGGCGGCTACACCTTC. It translates to CASSPDTAKSGGYTF.